The 8 T cell receptor beta chains below all came from one sample that was sequenced in a study of T-cell reconstitution after alpha-beta-depleted transplantation in children. The authors prepared the TCRbeta library with unique molecular identifiers. TCRdb re-derived calls from the PCR reads in MiXCR, one entry per CDR3 protein. Seen here are about 980,000 distinct CDR3 sequences, around 30% observed once, and the top ten hold 28%. Here the sequenced sample was PBMCs, mostly from graft donor cells, taken 360 days after TCRalphabeta/CD19-depleted stem cell transplant. The receptor set was obtained from a boy under three years old who had a stem cell transplant for SCID, so the T cells may come from the graft donor.

This clonotype showed up just a few times. The gene calls are TRBV5-1 and TRBJ2-7; no definite D call. Trimming took 2 bases from V and 3 from J, leaving 15 bases between them. Germline V lookup: CDR1 SGHRS, CDR2 YFSETQ. The CDR3 is made up of 15 amino acids. For the CDR3, the DNA is TGCGCCAGCAGCTTACCAGGTACACTTAACTACGAGCAGTACTTC. This sequence encodes CASSLPGTLNYEQYF.

Only a few counts were recorded for this clonotype. The rearrangement joins TRBV20-1 to TRBJ1-2, with a weak D call TRBD1 (5 bases). In germline, CDR1 is DFQATT, CDR2 SNEGSKA (reference sequence). The CDR3 consists of 14 residues. Trimming pared 0 bases from V and 4 bases from J, leaving 12 bases between. This chain's CDR3 is CSARDRPGSYGYTF. CDR3 DNA sequence: TGCAGTGCTAGAGATCGGCCAGGGAGCTATGGCTACACCTTC.

This clonotype occurred many times. The chain joins TRBV11-2 to TRBJ2-2; the D gene is possibly TRBD2 (6 bases). Germline lookup yields CDR1 SGHAT and CDR2 FQNNGV. The CDR3 is 15 amino acids. V gave up 5 bases and J gave up 0 bases, with 10 bases separating them. The CDR3 loop is CASSPGLPNTGELFF. The CDR3 DNA reads TGTGCCAGCAGCCCGGGACTTCCGAACACCGGGGAGCTGTTTTTT.

This clonotype was observed a handful of times. The chain has TRBV9 and TRBJ1-1; D not certain. The ends were cut back, 2 bases at V and 2 bases at J, with 4 bases in the middle. The CDR3 is 12 amino acids. CDR1 is SGDLS and CDR2 is YYNGEE in the germline V gene. Here the CDR3 DNA reads TGTGCCAGCAGCGTCCTTAACACTGAAGCTTTCTTT. Protein: CASSVLNTEAFF. Looking up the rest from reference TRBV9 and TRBJ1-1 gives the full variable domain: DSGVTQTPKHLITATGQRVTLRCSPRSGDLSVYWYQQSLDQGLQFLIQYYNGEERAKGNILERFSAQQFPDLHSELNLSSLELGDSALYFCASSVLNTEAFFGQGTRLTVV.

This clonotype was seen more than once but under ten times. V gene TRBV12-3 or TRBV12-4 combines with J gene TRBJ2-7; D is unclear. There are 13 residues in the CDR3. V was trimmed by 3 bases and J by 6 bases, leaving 12 bases between them. This CDR3 reads CASSFGLVGEQYF. The CDR3 DNA sequence: TGTGCCAGCAGTTTCGGGCTAGTAGGCGAGCAGTACTTC.

V is TRBV4-1 and J is TRBJ2-7, with D possibly being TRBD2 (5 bases). CDR1 is MGHRA, CDR2 YSYEKL, per germline. Trimming left V 0 bases short and J 7 bases short, with 13 bases between. The CDR3 runs to 14 residues. CDR3 sequence: CASSQDPGLREQYF. CDR3 DNA sequence: TGCGCCAGCAGCCAAGATCCGGGGTTGCGGGAGCAGTACTTC.

Only a few counts were recorded for this clonotype. This chain connects TRBV7-8 to TRBJ2-7; D remains ambiguous. The CDR3 is 12 amino acids. CDR1 is SGHVS, CDR2 FQNEAQ, per germline. V lost 5 bases and J 5 bases, leaving 10 bases between the germline ends. In DNA, the CDR3 is TGTGCCAGCAGCCCATTCCAGAACGAGCAGTACTTC. Protein product: CASSPFQNEQYF.

The genes are TRBV12-3 or TRBV12-4 and TRBJ1-1; TRBD1 is a possible D gene (6 bases). This CDR3 region has 16 residues. With 2 bases removed from V and 0 bases from J, the gap between germline ends came to 13 bases. This CDR3 reads CASSLTRTVMNTEAFF. The CDR3 bases are TGTGCCAGCAGTTTAACCCGGACAGTCATGAACACTGAAGCTTTCTTT.